A single sample is the source of the 10 T cell receptor beta chains below, sequenced in a study of human thymus T cells. Thymus specimens were resections from corrective heart surgery. TCRdb's copy holds only in-frame clones and misses some; the assay was immunoSEQ multiplex PCR. The data show tens of thousands of clones, 85% to 95% seen once. Sequencing was carried out using thymus tissue. Receptor source: a girl under three years old with a congenital heart defect but otherwise immunologically healthy.

The chain has TRBV29-1 and TRBJ2-2; no definite D call. The germline V gene has CDR1 SQVTM and CDR2 ANQGSEA. The length of the CDR3 is 13 residues. Between the trimmed V and J ends, which lost 3 bases and 3 bases, there was a span of 8 bases. This CDR3 reads CSVDSEDTGELFF. DNA for the CDR3: TGCAGCGTTGACTCCGAGGACACCGGGGAGCTGTTTTTT.

The chain recombines TRBV18 with TRBJ2-2; 12 bases are shared with TRBD2. The J segment lost 10 bases and the V segment lost 3 bases, leaving 9 bases of the junction unmatched. CDR1 and CDR2 (germline): KGHSH, LQKENI. This CDR3 contains 16 residues. CDR3 in amino acids: CASSPTTSGRIVELFF. CDR3 bases: TGTGCCAGCTCACCGACGACTAGCGGGAGAATTGTGGAGCTGTTTTTT.

The chain recombines TRBV2 with TRBJ2-7; D call uncertain. Germline CDR1 SNHLY, CDR2 FYNNEI. V gave up 4 bases and J gave up 0 bases, with 7 bases separating them. This CDR3 spans 13 amino acids. Written as DNA, the CDR3 is TGTGCCAGCAGTGTGAGGACCTCCTACGAGCAGTACTTC. It translates to CASSVRTSYEQYF.

The chain combines TRBV29-1 with TRBJ2-1; 7 bases line up with TRBD1. Germline V gives CDR1 SQVTM, CDR2 ANQGSEA. Trimming cost V 7 bases and J 2 bases; bases outside gene matches: 14. The CDR3 sequence is 16 residues long. The CDR3 nucleotides read TGCAGCGCGCTTCTGTGGGACAGCGAGACCTACAATGAGCAGTTCTTC. Amino acid sequence: CSALLWDSETYNEQFF.

This CDR3 is CASIRPRVQGGTDTQYF. CDR3 nucleotides: TGTGCCAGCATTCGGCCCCGGGTACAGGGGGGGACAGATACGCAGTATTTT. The rearrangement joins TRBV2 to TRBJ2-3, with a tentative D call TRBD1 (8 bases). This CDR3 is built from 17 residues. Germline V CDR1 and CDR2: SNHLY, FYNNEI. V lost 7 bases and J lost 3, with 23 bases in between.

The chain's CDR3 is CASSQDLPRQGAYEQYF. CDR3 sequence (DNA): TGTGCCAGCAGCCAAGATCTCCCGCGACAGGGGGCCTACGAGCAGTACTTC. The J gene is TRBJ2-7, the V gene TRBV14; 9 bases are shared with TRBD1. V was clipped by 0 bases and J by 2 bases; unmatched bases: 8. CDR3 length: 17 amino acids. Germline V gene sequence: CDR1 SGHDN, CDR2 FVKESK.

This clone was seen only a few times. The chain combines TRBV25-1 with TRBJ1-2; maybe TRBD1 (5 bases). CDR3 length: 12 amino acids. The V end was cut by 6 bases, the J end by 8 bases, with 13 bases between. Germline V gives CDR1 MGHDK, CDR2 SYGVNS. The CDR3 loop reads CASSGRVYGYTF. CDR3 bases: TGTGCCAGCAGCGGCAGGGTGTACGGCTACACCTTC.

This chain joins TRBV7-2 and TRBJ1-2; no clear D gene. This CDR3 contains 16 residues. Germline CDR1 and CDR2: SGHTA and FQGNSA. Trimming removed 2 bases at V and 4 bases at J, with 17 bases between. The DNA for the CDR3 is TGTGCCAGCAGCTTAATCGACCCTAACCCCCTCTATGGCTACACCTTC. Its protein product is CASSLIDPNPLYGYTF.

The chain uses TRBV7-8 and TRBJ1-1; D is unresolved. V dropped 6 bases and J dropped 6 bases, with 11 bases sitting between them. This CDR3 is built from 12 residues. The germline gives CDR1 SGHVS, CDR2 FQNEAQ. In DNA form, the CDR3 reads TGTGCCAGCAGTTATAGCCCGGCTGAAGCTTTCTTT. This translates into CASSYSPAEAFF. Full variable domain (rest looked up from reference TRBV7-8 and TRBJ1-1): GAGVSQSPRYKVAKRGQDVALRCDPISGHVSLFWYQQALGQGPEFLTYFQNEAQLDKSGLPSDRFFAERPEGSVSTLKIQRTQQEDSAVYLCASSYSPAEAFFGQGTRLTVV.

This clone appeared once. The chain combines TRBV5-1 with TRBJ2-5, with unresolved D. Trimming removed 1 base at V and 5 bases at J, with 15 bases between. Germline V lookup: CDR1 SGHRS, CDR2 YFSETQ. This CDR3 has 15 residues. The CDR3 sequence: CASSLQANGRETQYF. The DNA of the CDR3 is TGCGCCAGCAGCTTGCAGGCAAACGGACGGGAGACCCAGTACTTC.